This TCR beta chain was documented in a study of blood T cell repertoires in COVID-19. Comment on this clone: Sequence at one end of the junction differs from germline and may be a read error.

TCRdb's copy holds only in-frame clones and misses some; the assay was immunoSEQ multiplex PCR. The sample comprises around 260,000 clones, roughly 88% of which are singletons, and 0.87% rests with the top ten. This CDR3 has 14 residues. The V gene's germline CDR1 is SGHRS and CDR2 YFSETQ. The TCR sequence derives from a human donor with COVID-19, enrolled during active disease. The donor label of this sample is uncertain. Sequenced input: peripheral blood. This chain uses TRBV5-1 with TRBJ1-2, with 8 bases aligning to TRBD1. This CDR3 reads CASSLEGQVYGYTF. CDR3 nucleotide sequence: TGCGCCAGCAGTTTGGAGGGACAGGTCTATGGCTACACCTTC.